Listed below are T cell receptor beta chains from one sample, sequenced in a study of a mutant IDH1 vaccine in newly diagnosed glioma. Their antigens remain unidentified. Libraries were prepared by immunoSEQ multiplex PCR; TCRdb keeps only in-frame clonotypes and omits some of them. The table lists approximately 110,000 clones, 90% of them singletons. The sample consisted of PBMCs, taken from a glioma patient whose treatment included an IDH1 peptide vaccine. Receptor source: a woman aged 45 to 65 with glioma. Both conserved end residues are part of each CDR3. A D gene is named only where the DNA matches it firmly. Some rows have no size entry. The others give once, few or many, or a class for an expanded clone.

J: TRBJ2-7; D: TRBD1; V: TRBV7-9; size: -; DNA: TGTGCCAGCGAAACCGGGACAGGGGTAACCTACGAGCAGTACTTC; CDR3: CASETGTGVTYEQYF
J: TRBJ2-2; D: -; V: TRBV21-1; size: -; DNA: TGTGCCAGCATCCAACTAGGGGGGAAGGCCGGGGAGCTGTTTTTT; CDR3: CASIQLGGKAGELFF
J: TRBJ2-7; D: -; V: TRBV28; size: -; DNA: TGTGCCAGCAGTCCCTCGGGCAGGGTCGGCGAGCAGTACTTC; CDR3: CASSPSGRVGEQYF
J: TRBJ2-2; D: -; V: TRBV5-6; size: -; DNA: TGTGCCAGCAGCACGGTCTGGGTCACCGGGGAGCTGTTTTTT; CDR3: CASSTVWVTGELFF
J: TRBJ2-7; D: -; V: TRBV4-1; size: -; DNA: TGCGCCAGCAGCCAGACCGCTTCGGGACGCGAGCAGTACTTC; CDR3: CASSQTASGREQYF
J: TRBJ2-7; D: TRBD1; V: TRBV4-1; size: once; DNA: TGCGCCAGCAGCCAGAGGACAGGATACTCCTACGAGCAGTACTTC; CDR3: CASSQRTGYSYEQYF
J: TRBJ1-5; D: -; V: TRBV2; size: -; DNA: TGTGCCAGCAGTGAAAGGGGGGGCAATCAGCCCCAGCATTTT; CDR3: CASSERGGNQPQHF
J: TRBJ2-3; D: -; V: TRBV10-2; size: -; DNA: TGCGCCAGCAGTGAGGGAGGGCCAGATACGCAGTATTTT; CDR3: CASSEGGPDTQYF
J: TRBJ2-7; D: TRBD1; V: TRBV6-1; size: once; DNA: TGTGCCAGCAGTGAAAACAGGGGGCTCTACGAGCAGTACTTC; CDR3: CASSENRGLYEQYF
J: TRBJ2-1; D: TRBD2; V: TRBV9; size: -; DNA: TGTGCCAGCAGCGTTTCCTTCCTAGCGGGGAATGAGCAGTTCTTC; CDR3: CASSVSFLAGNEQFF
J: TRBJ1-4; D: -; V: TRBV29-1; size: -; DNA: TGCACTATTGAGGGAAGCCTTGGAAAACTGTTTTTT; CDR3: CTIEGSLGKLFF
J: TRBJ2-2; D: TRBD1; V: TRBV18; size: -; DNA: TGTGCCAGCTCACCACTTGGACAGGGGCCCGGGGAGCTGTTTTTT; CDR3: CASSPLGQGPGELFF
J: TRBJ1-5; D: -; V: TRBV30; size: few; DNA: TGTGCCTGGAGTCCAAACCTCAATAGCAATCAGCCCCAGCATTTT; CDR3: CAWSPNLNSNQPQHF
J: TRBJ2-1; D: TRBD2; V: TRBV29-1; size: once; DNA: TGCAGCGTCCTAACCTCGACTAGCGGGAGTTACAATGAGCAGTTCTTC; CDR3: CSVLTSTSGSYNEQFF
J: TRBJ2-5; D: -; V: TRBV18; size: -; DNA: TGTGCCAGCTCACCAAGAAGAGGGGCCCAAGAGACCCAGTACTTC; CDR3: CASSPRRGAQETQYF
J: TRBJ1-5; D: -; V: TRBV7-2; size: -; DNA: TGTGCCAGCAGCTTACCGGGGGCCAGTCAGCCCCAGCATTTT; CDR3: CASSLPGASQPQHF
J: TRBJ2-2; D: -; V: TRBV5-6; size: once; DNA: TGTGCCAGCAGCTTCCGGAGACGGAATCCGAACACCGGGGAGCTGTTTTTT; CDR3: CASSFRRRNPNTGELFF
J: TRBJ2-1; D: TRBD2; V: TRBV10-3; size: -; DNA: TGTGCCATCAGTGAGTCACCAGCGGGAGGGAACAATGAGCAGTTCTTC; CDR3: CAISESPAGGNNEQFF